This T cell receptor (beta chain) was recovered during a study of breast tumors, draining lymph nodes, adjacent tissues. Study conclusions and caveats: The lymph node origin of tumor T cells was framed as consistent with a hypothesis, not demonstrated. Luminal-like breast cancer showed significantly higher tumor–nontumor repertoire similarity than basal-like. Tumors had less TCR diversity than lymph nodes, more than nontumor tissue.

This clonotype was seen many times. Its antigen is not known. TCRdb re-analysed the multiplex PCR reads in MiXCR, keeping a single row per CDR3 protein. Here the sample spans about 80,000 distinct CDR3 sequences, approximately 20% being singletons. With 10 bases clipped from V and 2 bases from J, the junction kept 10 bases outside the gene matches. CDR1 is LNHDA and CDR2 is SQIVND in the germline V gene (reference sequence). This CDR3 spans 15 amino acids. Samples came from axillary lymph nodes draining the breast cancer. Sequences were obtained from axillary lymph node tissue. The V call is TRBV19, the J call TRBJ2-1; 8 nucleotides agree with TRBD2. The sequence came from a female donor with breast cancer. Some clones in this sample may be carry-over from other donors' samples. DNA of the CDR3: TGTGCCACCACCTTCGGGGGGGGCCCCTACAATGAGCAGTTCTTC. Encoded protein: CATTFGGGPYNEQFF.